A single sample is the source of the 17 T cell receptor beta chains below, sequenced in a study of radiation and T cells in renal cell carcinoma (dated by TCRdb to between 2020 and 2021). Library preparation was by the immunoSEQ multiplex PCR assay. Entries here come from immuneACCESS through TCRdb and include only in-frame sequences with V and J called. Some clones fail to appear in such tables; in the studies checked, an unresolved V gene covers under half of the shortfall, and the cause of the remainder is unknown. The sample table holds 120,000 to 150,000 clones, of which less than 85% were seen once. The top ten clones comprise under 25% of the sample. The sample's time point label is to be understood as: baseline pretreatment blood. The treatment or condition label on this specimen signifies: 15 Gy SBRT to primary tumor, nephrectomy 4 weeks later. The sample consisted of blood, taken from a patient whose treatment included radiotherapy and nephrectomy. All receptors come from a woman aged 50 to 60 with renal cell carcinoma.

The rearrangement uses TRBV28 and TRBJ1-5; weak D call: TRBD1 (6 bases). CDR1 and CDR2 from the germline V gene are MDHEN and SYDVKM. This CDR3 contains 14 residues. Between the trimmed V and J ends, which lost 3 bases and 5 bases, there was a span of 11 bases. This CDR3 is CASSLEGGYQPQHF. The CDR3 nucleotides read TGTGCCAGCAGTTTGGAGGGGGGGTATCAGCCCCAGCATTTT.

This clone came up once. This chain links TRBV6-5 with TRBJ2-7, with D possibly TRBD1 on 8 matching bases. The V end was cut by 4 bases, the J end by 5 bases, with 18 bases between. The CDR3 runs 15 residues. Germline values: CDR1 MNHEY, CDR2 SVGAGI. CDR3 sequence: CASSSHDRGLNEQYF. CDR3 DNA: TGTGCCAGCAGTTCCCATGACAGGGGACTAAACGAGCAGTACTTC.

The chain links TRBV30 to TRBJ1-2; TRBD1 matches 8 bases. Germline CDR1 reads GTSNPN; CDR2 reads SVGIG (reference sequence). The length of the CDR3 is 14 residues. Trimming removed 1 base from V and 8 bases from J; junction bases left unmatched: 9. In nucleotides, the CDR3 is TGTGCCTGGAGTGCTTGGGACAGGTCTGGGGGCTACACCTTC. This encodes CAWSAWDRSGGYTF. The complete variable domain, with remaining parts taken from reference TRBV30 and TRBJ1-2, reads SQTIHQWPATLVQPVGSPLSLECTVEGTSNPNLYWYRQAAGRGLQLLFYSVGIGQISSEVPQNLSASRPQDRQFILSSKKLLLSDSGFYLCAWSAWDRSGGYTFGSGTRLTVV.

This rearrangement joins TRBV5-1 to TRBJ1-5, with a weak D call TRBD1 (5 bases). Per the germline V gene, CDR1 is SGHRS and CDR2 is YFSETQ. This CDR3 region has 15 residues. The V end lost 0 bases, the J end lost 4 bases, and 11 bases lay between the germline ends. The CDR3, as DNA: TGCGCCAGCAGCTTGGGAGACAGCGGAAATCAGCCCCAGCATTTT. Its protein product is CASSLGDSGNQPQHF.

V is TRBV6-1 and J is TRBJ1-2, with a weak D call TRBD1 (6 bases). Per the germline V gene, CDR1 is MNHNS and CDR2 is SASEGT. V shed 5 bases and J shed 6 bases, with 13 bases lying between them. The CDR3 spans 13 residues. In DNA form, the CDR3 reads TGTGCCAGCAGTCCCTCCCAGGGGAATGGCTACACCTTC. Protein sequence: CASSPSQGNGYTF.

This clone was seen a single time. V gene TRBV28 combines with J gene TRBJ2-3; D remains unclear. The CDR3 covers 12 residues. The V gene's germline CDR1 is MDHEN and CDR2 SYDVKM. V lost 2 bases to trimming and J lost 6 bases, with 6 bases between them. CDR3 nucleotides: TGTGCCAGCAGTTTACCTGGGGATACGCAGTATTTT. Protein: CASSLPGDTQYF.

The chain recombines TRBV25-1 with TRBJ2-4; a weak D match, TRBD1 (5 bases). V was pared by 3 bases and J by 5 bases, with 11 bases between. Per the germline V gene, CDR1 is MGHDK and CDR2 is SYGVNS. The CDR3 consists of 14 residues. The CDR3 DNA follows: TGTGCCAGCAGTGATGCAGGGTTGCAAAACATTCAGTACTTC. This codes for CASSDAGLQNIQYF. The complete variable domain, with remaining parts taken from reference TRBV25-1 and TRBJ2-4, reads EADIYQTPRYLVIGTGKKITLECSQTMGHDKMYWYQQDPGMELHLIHYSYGVNSTEKGDLSSESTVSRIRTEHFPLTLESARPSHTSQYLCASSDAGLQNIQYFGAGTRLSVL.

This rearrangement joins TRBV5-1 to TRBJ2-3; TRBD2 might be the D (6 bases). The V gene's germline CDR1 is SGHRS and CDR2 YFSETQ. The CDR3 extends over 15 amino acids. V lost 3 bases and J 5 bases, leaving 16 bases between the germline ends. The CDR3 DNA follows: TGCGCCAGCAGCTCGGGTGCGGGATCGGGAGATACGCAGTATTTT. Protein sequence: CASSSGAGSGDTQYF.

A remark on this clone: Other DNA sequences in this sample translate to the same CDR3. The V and J genes are TRBV7-2 and TRBJ2-5; D remains ambiguous. CDR1 and CDR2 from the germline V gene are SGHTA and FQGNSA. The CDR3 is made up of 13 amino acids. V gave up 1 base and J gave up 1 base, with 4 bases separating them. For the CDR3, the DNA is TGTGCCAGCAGCTTAGGAGTCCAAGAGACCCAGTACTTC. Protein product: CASSLGVQETQYF.

CDR3 bases: TGTGCCAGCAGCCCCTGGGACAGGGAAGAGACCCAGTACTTC. This gives the protein CASSPWDREETQYF. V is TRBV9 and J is TRBJ2-5; 9 bases map to TRBD1. This CDR3 contains 14 residues. The junction had 4 bases not matched to a gene; V was cut back by 4 bases and J by 3 bases. In germline, CDR1 is SGDLS, CDR2 YYNGEE.

The chain carries TRBV18 and TRBJ1-1; no firm D call. CDR1 and CDR2 from the germline V gene are KGHSH and LQKENI. The CDR3 sequence is 13 residues long. The germline V and J ends were trimmed by 6 bases and 1 base, with 9 bases remaining between them. CDR3 in amino acids: CASSSVENTEAFF. As DNA, the CDR3 is TGTGCCAGCTCCTCAGTCGAGAACACTGAAGCTTTCTTT.

J is TRBJ1-2 and V is TRBV30; D gene uncertain. Germline CDR1 reads GTSNPN; CDR2 reads SVGIG (reference sequence). Trimming removed 4 bases at V and 2 bases at J, with 5 bases between. The CDR3 has 11 residues. Here the CDR3 DNA reads TGTGCCTGGAAACTCAACTATGGCTACACCTTC. As protein: CAWKLNYGYTF.

V and J are TRBV19 and TRBJ1-2; 7 nucleotides agree with TRBD1. With 7 bases clipped from V and 4 bases from J, the junction kept 9 bases outside the gene matches. Germline-derived CDR1 and CDR2 are LNHDA and SQIVND (reference sequence). The CDR3 is made up of 14 amino acids. CDR3 sequence reads: CASIGTGDIYGYTF. The CDR3 coding sequence is TGTGCCAGTATTGGAACAGGGGATATCTATGGCTACACCTTC.

The chain combines TRBV5-5 with TRBJ2-7; D ambiguous. Trimming stripped 4 bases from V and 2 bases from J, with 13 bases between. Germline CDR1 and CDR2: SGHKS and YYEKEE (reference sequence). The CDR3 has 14 amino acids. The CDR3 loop is CASSPSTSPYEQYF. CDR3 nucleotide sequence: TGTGCCAGCAGCCCTAGTACCAGCCCCTACGAGCAGTACTTC.

V and J are TRBV11-2 and TRBJ2-7, with D perhaps TRBD1 (6 bases). The germline CDR1 and CDR2 sequences are SGHAT and FQNNGV. Trimming cost V 3 bases and J 1 base, with 19 bases left between them. The CDR3 has 17 residues. CDR3 bases: TGTGCCAGCAGCTTTGCATTTGGGGGCTTGGGTTCCTACGAGCAGTACTTC. As protein: CASSFAFGGLGSYEQYF.

This sequence joins TRBV6-5 and TRBJ2-7; 9 bases line up with TRBD2. The CDR3 runs 15 residues. CDR1 is MNHEY, CDR2 SVGAGI, per germline. The V segment lost 0 bases and the J segment 5 bases; nucleotides outside the gene matches: 5. DNA for the CDR3: TGTGCCAGCAGTTACTCGATAGCGGGAGAAAACGAGCAGTACTTC. Translation gives CASSYSIAGENEQYF.

The J gene is TRBJ1-1, the V gene TRBV14, with D tentatively TRBD1 (6 bases). V lost 0 bases to trimming and J lost 11 bases, with 13 bases between them. Per the germline V gene, CDR1 is SGHDN and CDR2 is FVKESK. The CDR3 consists of 13 residues. The CDR3 nucleotides read TGTGCCAGCAGCCAAGATCCGGGGGCGAAGGCTTTCTTT. Translation gives CASSQDPGAKAFF.